The 2 T cell receptor beta chains listed next were all sequenced from one sample in a study of cytomegalovirus exposure and HLA in healthy donors. Only in-frame clones appear in the TCRdb table, and some are missing; sequencing was by immunoSEQ multiplex PCR. Here the sample spans about 220,000 clones, about 89% being singletons. Sequences were obtained from PBMCs. Receptors were obtained from a woman aged 18-29 years in good health and CMV-seronegative.

This chain connects TRBV28 to TRBJ1-1; unclear D gene. The CDR3 is 12 amino acids. The V end lost 4 bases, the J end lost 11 bases, and 14 bases lay between the germline ends. Germline V gene sequence: CDR1 MDHEN, CDR2 SYDVKM. DNA for the CDR3: TGTGCCAGCAGTTCCGGTTGGACGGGGGCTTTCTTT. Translated: CASSSGWTGAFF.

V usage is TRBV6-5 and J usage is TRBJ2-7, with D perhaps TRBD1 (7 bases). Germline CDR1 MNHEY, CDR2 SVGAGI. The CDR3 totals 14 residues. V shed 5 bases and J shed 4 bases, with 15 bases lying between them. CDR3 in DNA: TGTGCCAGCAGTCAGGACAGGAGGGGTTACGAGCAGTACTTC. Its protein product is CASSQDRRGYEQYF.